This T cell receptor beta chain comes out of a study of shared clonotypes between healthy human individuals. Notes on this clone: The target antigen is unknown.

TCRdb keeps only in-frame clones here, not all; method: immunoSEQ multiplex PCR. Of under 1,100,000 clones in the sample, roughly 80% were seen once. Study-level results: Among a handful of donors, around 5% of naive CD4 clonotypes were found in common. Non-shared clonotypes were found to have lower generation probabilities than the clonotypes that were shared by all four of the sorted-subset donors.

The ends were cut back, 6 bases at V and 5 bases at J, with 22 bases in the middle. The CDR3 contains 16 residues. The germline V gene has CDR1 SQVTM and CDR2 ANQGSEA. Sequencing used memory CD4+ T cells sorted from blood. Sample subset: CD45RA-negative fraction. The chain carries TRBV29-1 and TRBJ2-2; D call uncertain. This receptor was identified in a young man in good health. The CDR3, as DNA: TGCAGCGTGAGCCGAGGTGGCGGAAAGAAGACCGGGGAGCTGTTTTTT. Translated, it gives CSVSRGGGKKTGELFF.